What follows are 30 T cell receptor beta chains derived from one specimen sequenced in a study of T cells after yellow fever vaccination. TCRdb re-analysed the 5' RACE reads in MiXCR, keeping a single row per CDR3 protein. The sample gives 300,000 to 400,000 distinct CDR3 sequences, around 12% of which show up once; roughly 3% is in the top ten. The sequencing here drew on CD4+ T cells sorted from PBMCs, taken 15 days after the yellow fever booster vaccination. These receptors originate from a young man who received the YFV17D yellow fever vaccine.

This clonotype appeared a few times. The chain has TRBV20-1 and TRBJ2-1; maybe TRBD2 (6 bases). Looked up from germline, CDR1 is DFQATT and CDR2 is SNEGSKA (reference sequence). Trimming pared 2 bases from V and 4 bases from J, leaving 18 bases between. The CDR3 has 16 residues. As DNA, the CDR3 is TGCAGTGCTAGACGGAGGACTCCCGCGGGGTACAATGAGCAGTTCTTC. Translating gives CSARRRTPAGYNEQFF.

This clonotype has only a few counts. V and J are TRBV5-1 and TRBJ1-1; 7 bases agree with TRBD1. Germline V gene data show CDR1 as SGHRS and CDR2 as YFSETQ. With V trimmed by 3 bases and J by 4 bases, 9 bases remained unmatched. This CDR3 has 15 amino acids. DNA of the CDR3: TGCGCCAGCAGCTCCGAAGGGGGCCTGGGCACTGAAGCTTTCTTT. Translating it yields CASSSEGGLGTEAFF.

This clonotype was detected a few times. The J gene is TRBJ1-1, the V gene TRBV25-1, with unresolved D. V was trimmed by 4 bases and J by 5 bases, leaving 11 bases between them. This CDR3 is built from 13 residues. The germline V gene encodes CDR1 MGHDK and CDR2 SYGVNS. CDR3 residues: CASSVVEGTEAFF. The CDR3 DNA reads as TGTGCCAGCAGTGTAGTTGAAGGAACTGAAGCTTTCTTT.

The table lists this clonotype with a few counts. This chain joins TRBV7-6 and TRBJ1-1, with D maybe TRBD1 (5 bases). The CDR3 consists of 16 residues. Germline V gives CDR1 SGHVS, CDR2 FNYEAQ. V shed 4 bases and J shed 2 bases, with 17 bases lying between them. The CDR3 bases are TGTGCCAGCAGCTGGAACCGAGACAGAAGTAACACTGAAGCTTTCTTT. Amino acids: CASSWNRDRSNTEAFF.

V usage is TRBV3-1 and J usage is TRBJ2-3; 11 bases match TRBD2. This CDR3 spans 19 amino acids. CDR1 is LGHDT, CDR2 YNNKEL, per germline (reference sequence). V dropped 5 bases and J dropped 1; count of bases not matched to a gene: 14. The CDR3 nucleotides read TGTGCCAGCAGCTCCCGGGGTAGCGGGGGGGCCCGGGGCACAGATACGCAGTATTTT. This encodes CASSSRGSGGARGTDTQYF.

In this sample, this clonotype turned up many times. The chain has TRBV4-1 and TRBJ2-4; the match to TRBD1 covers 10 bases. Germline V gives CDR1 MGHRA, CDR2 YSYEKL. The V gene end was trimmed by 3 bases and the J gene end by 7 bases; junction bases not matched to a gene: 9. This CDR3 is 16 amino acids long. In DNA, the CDR3 is TGCGCCAGCAGCCAGTCAGACAGGGGGCCAGGGAACATTCAGTACTTC. Its translation is CASSQSDRGPGNIQYF.

Only a few counts were recorded for this clonotype. The chain combines TRBV6-2 or TRBV6-3 with TRBJ2-5, with 8 bases identical to TRBD1. Germline V gives CDR1 MNHEY, CDR2 SVGEGT. The CDR3 is 15 amino acids. V was pared by 6 bases and J by 4 bases, with 10 bases of the junction left unmatched. The CDR3 nucleotides are TGTGCCAGCAGACGCTACCAGGGGGCCGGAGAGACCCAGTACTTC. This translates into CASRRYQGAGETQYF.

The V call is TRBV4-3, the J call TRBJ1-1; D uncertain. The CDR3 contains 14 residues. V lost 4 bases, J lost 2 bases, and 11 bases lay in between. Germline V lookup: CDR1 LGHNA, CDR2 YSLEER. The CDR3 sequence: CASSPRARNTEAFF. The CDR3 region has the DNA TGCGCCAGCAGCCCCCGGGCCCGAAACACTGAAGCTTTCTTT.

In its sample, this clonotype was seen a few times. The chain recombines TRBV7-9 with TRBJ1-6, with TRBD1 matching over 8 bases. Germline loops: CDR1 SEHNR, CDR2 FQNEAQ (reference sequence). CDR3 size: 15 residues. Trimming took 5 bases from V and 9 from J; bases not matched to a gene: 9. This chain's CDR3 is CASSITRQGLSPLHF. The CDR3 DNA sequence: TGTGCCAGCAGCATTACCCGACAGGGGCTTTCACCCCTCCACTTT.

Here the CDR3 reads CAWSVQDVYEQYF. DNA of the CDR3: TGTGCCTGGAGTGTCCAGGACGTTTACGAGCAGTACTTC. The chain links TRBV30 to TRBJ2-7, with D unclear. The CDR3 loop spans 13 amino acids. In germline, CDR1 is GTSNPN, CDR2 SVGIG (reference sequence). The V end was cut by 0 bases, the J end by 4 bases, with 10 bases between.

This chain's CDR3 is CASTLARGGRETQYF. The CDR3 DNA follows: TGTGCCAGCACCCTAGCCCGGGGGGGCCGGGAGACCCAGTACTTC. The chain recombines TRBV12-3 or TRBV12-4 with TRBJ2-5; 8 bases line up with TRBD2. V shed 7 bases and J 5 bases; nucleotides not matched to a gene: 12. This CDR3 is built from 15 residues.

This clonotype was recorded a few times. The chain has TRBV5-1 and TRBJ2-7; tentatively, D is TRBD1 or TRBD2 (6 bases each). Germline loops: CDR1 SGHRS, CDR2 YFSETQ. CDR3 length: 15 residues. With 2 bases removed from V and 1 base from J, the gap between germline ends came to 13 bases. CDR3 nucleotides: TGCGCCAGCAGCTTTTCCGGGGGCCAATCCTACGAGCAGTACTTC. This translates into CASSFSGGQSYEQYF.

This clonotype has ten or more counts. The rearrangement joins TRBV27 to TRBJ2-7, with 7 bases fitting TRBD1. V gave up 4 bases and J gave up 6 bases; unmatched junction bases: 9. The CDR3 spans 14 residues. Germline values: CDR1 MNHEY, CDR2 SMNVEV (reference sequence). Written as DNA, the CDR3 is TGTGCCAGCAGTTCGAGAACAGGGGTGGGCGAGCAGTACGTC. Its protein is CASSSRTGVGEQYV.

This clonotype was recorded at least ten times. The gene calls are TRBV5-1 and TRBJ1-5, with D perhaps TRBD1 (6 bases). V gave up 4 bases and J gave up 2 bases, with 16 bases separating them. The V gene's germline CDR1 is SGHRS and CDR2 YFSETQ. This CDR3 is 16 amino acids long. This CDR3 is CASSPGGGLGNQPQHF. DNA of the CDR3: TGCGCCAGCAGCCCTGGGGGGGGCTTGGGCAATCAGCCCCAGCATTTT.

This clonotype came up a few times. The chain combines TRBV6-6 with TRBJ2-6; D uncertain. Germline V gene sequence: CDR1 MNHNY, CDR2 SVGAGI (reference sequence). CDR3 length: 14 residues. V lost 11 bases, J lost 0 bases, and 11 bases lay in between. CDR3 nucleotide sequence: TGTGCCGGGTACCAAAGCTCTGGGGCCAACGTCCTGACTTTC. Translated: CAGYQSSGANVLTF.

V is TRBV12-3 or TRBV12-4 and J is TRBJ2-1; 9 bases are shared with TRBD1. CDR3 length: 13 residues. V lost 6 bases to trimming and J lost 10 bases; unmatched junction nucleotides: 7. The CDR3 sequence: CASSHGQGREQFF. CDR3 in DNA: TGTGCCAGCAGCCACGGACAGGGGAGGGAGCAGTTCTTC.

The chain employs TRBV7-2 and TRBJ2-3; 9 bases line up with TRBD2. J lost 6 bases, V lost 5 bases, and 6 bases had no gene match. This CDR3 has 14 amino acids. Germline V gene data show CDR1 as SGHTA and CDR2 as FQGNSA. The DNA for the CDR3 is TGTGCCAGCAGCCGGACTAGCGTCGAGGATACGCAGTATTTT. It encodes CASSRTSVEDTQYF. The whole variable domain, remainder taken from reference TRBV7-2 and TRBJ2-3, is GAGVSQSPSNKVTEKGKDVELRCDPISGHTALYWYRQSLGQGLEFLIYFQGNSAPDKSGLPSDRFSAERTGGSVSTLTIQRTQQEDSAVYLCASSRTSVEDTQYFGPGTRLTVL.

This clonotype was seen many times. The CDR3 reads CASSFSRGEGEQFF. CDR3 sequence (DNA): TGCGCCAGCAGCTTTTCCAGGGGAGAGGGTGAGCAGTTCTTC. The chain couples TRBV5-1 to TRBJ2-1, with D possibly being TRBD1 (6 bases). The CDR3 covers 14 residues. The germline CDR1 and CDR2 sequences are SGHRS and YFSETQ. The V end lost 2 bases, the J end lost 9 bases, and 15 bases lay between the germline ends.

The V gene is TRBV5-1, the J gene TRBJ1-1, with a weak D call TRBD1 (5 bases). Germline CDR1 is SGHRS and CDR2 is YFSETQ. This CDR3 comprises 15 residues. V lost 1 base to trimming and J lost 1 base, with 11 bases between them. The CDR3 region is CASSLFLDKNTEAFF. The CDR3 DNA reads TGCGCCAGCAGCTTGTTTTTGGACAAGAACACTGAAGCTTTCTTT.

The V gene is TRBV6-5, the J gene TRBJ2-3; possibly TRBD1 or TRBD2 for D (5 bases each). Trimming took off 6 bases at V and 6 bases at J, with 16 bases between the two ends. Germline values: CDR1 MNHEY, CDR2 SVGAGI. The CDR3 consists of 14 residues. CDR3 coding DNA: TGTGCCAGCAGGACCGGGACCGCCGCCGATACGCAGTATTTT. Its protein is CASRTGTAADTQYF.

The chain links TRBV7-2 to TRBJ1-1; D not resolved. In germline, CDR1 is SGHTA, CDR2 FQGNSA. The CDR3 contains 14 residues. Trimming shortened V by 2 bases and J by 0 bases, and 7 bases separated the two germline ends. CDR3 sequence reads: CASSLYDMNTEAFF. In DNA form, the CDR3 reads TGTGCCAGCAGCTTATACGACATGAACACTGAAGCTTTCTTT.

This chain links TRBV7-2 with TRBJ2-1; the D call may be TRBD1 or TRBD2 (5 bases each). The CDR3 length is 14 residues. Germline CDR1 SGHTA, CDR2 FQGNSA. V lost 4 bases and J 8 bases, leaving 15 bases between the germline ends. The DNA for the CDR3 is TGTGCCAGCAGCTACCTGGGGGTTTACGATGAGCAGTTCTTC. This sequence encodes CASSYLGVYDEQFF.

The J gene is TRBJ1-3, the V gene TRBV5-1; a possible D gene is TRBD1 (5 bases). The CDR3 contains 14 residues. The V end lost 4 bases, the J end lost 0 bases, and 8 bases lay between the germline ends. Germline-derived CDR1 and CDR2 are SGHRS and YFSETQ. The DNA for the CDR3 is TGCGCCAGCAGCGCAGACAGCTCTGGAAACACCATATATTTT. Translated, it gives CASSADSSGNTIYF.

This clonotype occurred many times. The gene calls are TRBV28 and TRBJ2-1, with 7 bases identical to TRBD1. Germline CDR1 and CDR2: MDHEN and SYDVKM. V lost 6 bases to trimming and J lost 7 bases; unmatched junction nucleotides: 3. This CDR3 is built from 12 residues. The DNA for the CDR3 is TGTGCCAGCAGGGCACAGGGGAATGAGCAGTTCTTC. Encoded protein: CASRAQGNEQFF.

The V call is TRBV20-1, the J call TRBJ2-7; TRBD1 might be the D (6 bases). Trimming removed 1 base from V and 3 bases from J, with 7 bases in between. Germline V gene data show CDR1 as DFQATT and CDR2 as SNEGSKA (reference sequence). CDR3 length equals 12 residues. The CDR3 loop reads CSARAQGYEQYV. In DNA, the CDR3 is TGCAGTGCTAGAGCACAGGGCTACGAGCAGTACGTC.

This clonotype was counted between two and nine times. V usage is TRBV20-1 and J usage is TRBJ2-5, with 7 bases aligning to TRBD2. V trimming: 2 bases; J trimming: 5 bases; junction bases outside the gene matches: 8. Germline CDR1 DFQATT, CDR2 SNEGSKA (reference sequence). The CDR3 consists of 14 residues. The CDR3 bases are TGCAGTGCTAGATTACCCGGGGGGATGGAGACCCAGTACTTC. Translating gives CSARLPGGMETQYF.

This clonotype has just a few counts. V gene TRBV2 combines with J gene TRBJ2-3; a possible D gene is TRBD2 (6 bases). Trimming cost V 7 bases and J 4 bases, with 12 bases left between them. The germline V gene encodes CDR1 SNHLY and CDR2 FYNNEI. The CDR3 length is 13 residues. CDR3 region: CASTTSFPDTQYF. CDR3 nucleotide sequence: TGTGCCAGCACAACTAGCTTCCCAGATACGCAGTATTTT.

CDR3 sequence (DNA): TGTGCCAGCAGTCCCCTCGGCAGGGTGCGCGTGTCTTCCAATGAGCAGTTCTTC. Its translation is CASSPLGRVRVSSNEQFF. V gene TRBV6-5 combines with J gene TRBJ2-1, with D maybe TRBD1 (5 bases). V shed 5 bases and J shed 6 bases, with 26 bases lying between them. Germline lookup yields CDR1 MNHEY and CDR2 SVGAGI. This CDR3 is built from 18 residues.

This clonotype was seen just once. The genes are TRBV5-1 and TRBJ1-3; a weak D match, TRBD1 (5 bases). Trimming stripped 0 bases from V and 3 bases from J, with 31 bases between. Germline V lookup: CDR1 SGHRS, CDR2 YFSETQ. The CDR3 length is 22 residues. CDR3 DNA: TGCGCCAGCAGCTTGGCCGGGACCACCTGGGCTGCCCGGCGAGGCCTTGGAAACACCATATATTTT. Its protein is CASSLAGTTWAARRGLGNTIYF.

This clonotype was seen only a few times. The chain is built from TRBV5-5 and TRBJ2-1; weak D call: TRBD1 (6 bases). This CDR3 has 15 amino acids. Germline CDR1 reads SGHKS; CDR2 reads YYEKEE (reference sequence). V was cut by 4 bases and J by 9 bases, with 20 bases left in between. CDR3 DNA sequence: TGTGCCAGCAGCACCCCAGGGGTAGCCTCGAGTGAGCAGTTCTTC. The encoded protein is CASSTPGVASSEQFF. The variable domain in full, with the rest retrieved from reference TRBV5-5 and TRBJ2-1, is DAGVTQSPTHLIKTRGQQVTLRCSPISGHKSVSWYQQVLGQGPQFIFQYYEKEERGRGNFPDRFSARQFPNYSSELNVNALLLGDSALYLCASSTPGVASSEQFFGPGTRLTVL.